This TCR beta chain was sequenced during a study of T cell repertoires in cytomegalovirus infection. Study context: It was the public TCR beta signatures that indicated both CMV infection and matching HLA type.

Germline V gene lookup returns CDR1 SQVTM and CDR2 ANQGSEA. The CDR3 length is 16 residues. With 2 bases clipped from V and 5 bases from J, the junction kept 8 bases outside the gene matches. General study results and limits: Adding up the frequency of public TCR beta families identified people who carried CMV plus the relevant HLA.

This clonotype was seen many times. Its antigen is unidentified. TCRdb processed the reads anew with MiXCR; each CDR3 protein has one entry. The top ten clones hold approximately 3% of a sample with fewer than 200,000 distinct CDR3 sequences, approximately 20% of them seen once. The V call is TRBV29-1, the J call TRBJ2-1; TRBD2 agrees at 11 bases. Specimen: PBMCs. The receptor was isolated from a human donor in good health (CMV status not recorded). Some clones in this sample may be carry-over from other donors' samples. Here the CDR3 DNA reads TGCAGCGTTGAATGGCTAGCGGGGGGAAGAAACAATGAGCAGTTCTTC. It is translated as CSVEWLAGGRNNEQFF.